The T cell receptor (beta chain) under discussion was sequenced for a study of cytomegalovirus exposure and HLA in healthy donors (dated by TCRdb to 2015 to 2018). A note on the overall study: An earlier analysis of fewer than 750 of the donors reported roughly 300 Gb of sequence data and 95 million to 130 million unique TCR beta sequences obtained from about 179 million T cells. Donor age, sex, ethnicity and CMV serostatus were compiled together with the repertoire data. The study used immunosequencing to profile the T cell repertoires of 600 to 850 subjects and linked those repertoires to cytomegalovirus serostatus. All discovery cohort repertoires had been generated using a single sequencing platform. To decide whether each TCR beta V gene segment behaved as functional or pseudogenic, an earlier analysis of approximately 600 of the donors relied on high-throughput TCR beta sequencing. Roughly 5 DR-DQ haplotypes were handled as single units for association and clustering because linkage in the cohort was strong. To predict cytomegalovirus infection status, the study combined high-throughput TCR immunosequencing, statistical association of individual TCRs with disease status, and machine learning. To study patterns of TCR occurrence, a later analysis re-analyzed previously published TCR beta repertoires from several hundred donors and added high-resolution HLA genotyping. In addition to the first cohort of 666 subjects, a separate validation cohort of approximately 110 different subjects was used. HLA typing included class I and class II loci at four-digit resolution. Approximately 330 gigabases of sequencing data and approximately 92 million unique TCR sequences made up an early release that covered approximately 700 HLA-typed donors. The study aimed to test whether signatures of past pathogen exposure could be identified by cataloging public T cell receptors. In the later analysis, no new phenotypic data were used to find candidate immune exposures; instead, reliance was placed on TCR beta sequences and their occurrence across donors. In a later genetic analysis, genome-wide SNP genotypes for about 60% of the 666 donors were used, and that subset was treated as a discovery cohort. Typing coverage differed by locus: A, B, C, DRB1 and DQB1 were typed in roughly 620-630 donors, DQA1 in 522, DPA1 in around 610, and DPB1 in around 490. Of the roughly 400 genotyped donors, around 81% fell in the genetic ancestry cluster associated with self-reported Caucasian donors. Among some 410 genotyped donors of the cohort, an average of about 240,000 unique TCR beta nucleotide sequences were sequenced per donor, 15% to 20% of them non-productive.

In total, roughly 670 healthy bone marrow donors made up the cohort. Cohort members were all nominally healthy when sampled, although unrecorded immune exposures were likely present. The donor was CMV seropositive and belonged to the group of more than 250 seropositive cohort members. Every donor gave a peripheral blood sample, and the peripheral blood mononuclear cells from that sample were used for TCR beta sequencing. The Qiagen DNeasy Blood Extraction Kit was used to extract genomic DNA from the blood cell samples. Library method: the immunoSEQ multiplex PCR assay. The multiplex PCR relied on a mix of 60 forward primers for TCR Vbeta segments and 13 reverse primers for TCR Jbeta segments. The CDR3 region of rearranged TCR beta genes was amplified from genomic DNA by a multiplex PCR assay. Amplified TCR beta libraries were sequenced as 87-base-pair reads on the Illumina HiSeq System. The paper's data handling went like this. A later analysis tallied around 87 million unique TCR beta chains across the 600 to 700 repertoires, and some 10 million of those chains were shared by two or more donors. Raw reads were error-corrected and collapsed into unique sequences by a nearest-neighbor algorithm in which closely related sequences were merged to remove PCR and sequencing errors. V, D and J gene segments were assigned by aligning CDR3 sequences to IMGT reference sequences. For a sequence to be retained, a match of at least six nucleotides to both a V gene segment and a J gene segment was required. Rearrangements were called productive when the CDR3 lacked stop codons and stayed in frame with V and J; all others were non-productive. CDR3 was defined by IMGT convention, running from the second conserved V-encoded cysteine to the conserved J-encoded phenylalanine. Sequences without an unambiguous match to a single V gene segment were excluded from the earlier analysis of 500 to 700 of the donors. An earlier analysis of almost 600 of the donors classified V segments as functional when productive rearrangements were above 56.7% and as segregating when the standard deviation between donors was above 5%. A statistical classification framework was built to diagnose cytomegalovirus status from the catalog of TCR beta chain sequences. A later analysis assigned V and J genes by comparing TCR nucleotide sequences with IMGT/GENE-DB human TR gene sequences. The TCRdist pipeline was used in a later analysis to assign CDR3 sequences and most-parsimonious VDJ recombination scenarios. A later analysis defined each TCR beta chain by its CDR3 amino acid sequence plus V-gene family, and excluded reads lacking a unique V-gene family. To address suspected cross-contamination and a sequencing artifact, a later analysis removed roughly 580 highly shared, low-generation-probability nucleotide sequences. For each public chain, a later analysis derived a clonal expansion index from normalized ranks of inferred template counts within each repertoire. A later analysis computed generation probabilities with a VDJ recombination model fitted to out-of-frame rearrangements, and checked the results against IGoR. Hypergeometric tests were used in a later analysis to score TCR-TCR, TCR-HLA and TCR-CMV co-occurrence, with a repertoire-size bias correction applied to the TCR pairs. To estimate false discovery rates, a later analysis permuted the HLA or CMV assignments 20 times. In a later analysis, co-occurring TCRs were grouped with DBSCAN, and TCRdist sequence similarity was added when clustering was performed within HLA-allele-positive subsets. Repertoires with fewer than 30,000 or more than 120,000 public chains were left out of co-occurrence clustering, as were several repertoires with anomalous nucleotide sharing. The table comes from immuneACCESS by way of TCRdb, which keeps in-frame sequences with V and J called. Part of the clones is missing from these tables; in studies checked, under half for an unresolved V gene and the rest for unknown reasons. V and J calls and clone size are copied from that table; D and trimming were computed from the DNA. This sample is represented by some 150,000 clones; 82% of them were singletons. Jointly, the top ten make up roughly 8% of the sample.

A remark on this clone: This receptor's antigen is unknown. Base qualities are not recorded, but no much larger clone differs from it by a single base.

Via the germline V gene, CDR1 is SGHTA and CDR2 FQGNSA. Cut back by 5 bases and 11 bases, the V and J ends lie 15 bases apart. Including the terminal cysteine and phenylalanine, the CDR3 comprises 13 residues. The sequence is cut down to CDR3 DNA, 39 bases in frame from base 1. Paper-wide results and their limitations: In an earlier analysis of some 640 of the donors, most TCR beta V segments were observed in productive rearrangements about 87% or about 30% of the time, broadly matching IMGT annotations. Three of the identified cytomegalovirus-associated TCR beta chains were confirmed in vitro to be specific for cytomegalovirus antigens. Most TCR sequences were observed very rarely across donors, whereas some public TCRs were present in many individuals. When HLA alleles, especially DR and DQ, strongly co-occurred, TCR associations were difficult to assign to individual alleles. A later genetic analysis reported fewer N-insertions in productive TCRs among donors in an Asian-associated ancestry cluster than the roughly 650-donor mean. The classifier was reported to diagnose cytomegalovirus status with high specificity and sensitivity in both the original cohort and the validation cohort. A later analysis found that most CMV-associated TCR beta chains appeared HLA-restricted, with HLA associations seemingly driven largely by CMV exposure. The sequencing pipeline was judged likely to have produced a cluster of highly shared sequence variants as a technical artifact. Correlated functional status among segregating V segments might reflect linkage disequilibrium, but an unknown experimental factor could not be ruled out. In a later analysis, HLA-associated TCR beta chains showed more clonal expansion and lower generation probabilities than non-associated chains that were equally common. In a later analysis, TCR association rates were found to vary across HLA loci, with the most associated TCRs seen for DRB1 alleles and the fewest for HLA-C alleles. Because counts were too low, seventeen rarely observed V segments, including chromosome 9 orphons, were excluded from the earlier analysis of 587 of the donors. The cohort was sequenced for TCR beta chains only, and without alpha or paired-chain data the features that could be detected were limited. In a later analysis, some 17,000 TCR beta sequences were associated with specific HLA alleles at a false discovery rate of 0.05. It was suggested by the authors that the approach could potentially be generalized to other disease states and immunological phenotypes. In the study, some 180 TCR beta chains were listed as associated with cytomegalovirus. The presence/absence analyses assumed that sequencing depth was roughly uniform across donors, and that assumption may not be true. A further reported finding was that TCR beta sequences accurately predicted the HLA-A and HLA-B alleles for most subjects in the first cohort. A later analysis reported that several top co-occurrence clusters appeared linked to parvovirus B19, influenza, CMV and Epstein-Barr virus. V-gene and J-gene trimming of TCR beta chains was associated with a missense DCLRE1C variant in a later genetic analysis, and the association was replicated in an independent cohort. CMV serostatus was the only immune exposure information available for the cohort. Because HLA typing was unavailable for some donors at each locus, only the typed subset was used in association tests. The 87-base-pair reads could not distinguish some IMGT-functional V segments, including TRBV6-2 and TRBV6-3, so those segments were excluded.

Sequencing was done on a sample of PBMCs. The clonotype originates from a woman in her fifties or sixties in good health and CMV-seropositive. In this chain, TRBV7-2 is recombined with TRBJ1-4; possibly the D gene is TRBD1, per 6 matching bases. The CDR3 reads CASSPVTGGKLFF. The sequenced DNA is TGTGCCAGCAGCCCCGTTACGGGGGGCAAACTGTTTTTT.